The 21 T cell receptor beta chains below were found in one sample sequenced in a study of response to subunit inactivated influenza vaccine (dated 2018 in TCRdb). The receptor library was made with RT-PCR. Sequencing was performed on an Illumina HiSeq 2500. The public reads were run again by TCRdb, first through fastp at Q25 and then through MiXCR, and only productive beta chains were kept. Rows with one shared CDR3 protein collapse into an entry with the most common genes and DNA. The sample has roughly 650,000 distinct CDR3 sequences on record, around 13% of them singletons. 6.5% to 8% of the sample lies in the top ten. The sample here was PBMCs from blood, taken about 14 days before vaccination. The receptors come from a man between 50 and 59 years old who received an inactivated influenza vaccine. Donor details come from another sample of the same person, matched by shared clones.

This chain joins TRBV10-2 and TRBJ1-6; 12 bases align to TRBD1. Germline CDR1 is WSHSY and CDR2 is SAAADI. The CDR3 has 16 amino acids. Germline trimming cut 6 bases from V and 7 bases from J; bases unmatched to any gene: 7. CDR3 coding DNA: TGCGCCAGCAGCGTCCGGGACAGGGGGCAGAATTCACCCCTCCACTTT. Translating it yields CASSVRDRGQNSPLHF.

This clonotype was picked up a small number of times. The chain joins TRBV18 to TRBJ2-1, with D possibly being TRBD2 (6 bases). This CDR3 is 12 amino acids long. The V and J ends lost 6 bases and 13 bases respectively, with 16 bases between them. The V gene's germline CDR1 is KGHSH and CDR2 LQKENI. In nucleotides, the CDR3 is TGTGCCAGCTCCCATTCCGGGGGAGGTCAGTTCTTC. It codes for CASSHSGGGQFF.

This clonotype was picked up a small number of times. V is TRBV20-1 and J is TRBJ2-1, with 11 nucleotides matching TRBD1. The germline CDR1 and CDR2 sequences are DFQATT and SNEGSKA (reference sequence). The CDR3 is 15 amino acids. After removal of 3 bases from V and 4 bases from J, the junction contained 5 bases not matched to a gene. The CDR3 nucleotides read TGCAGTGCTAGCGACCGGGACAGGGGGTACAATGAGCAGTTCTTC. Translation gives CSASDRDRGYNEQFF.

This sequence joins TRBV29-1 and TRBJ2-5; TRBD1 might be the D (5 bases). Looked up from germline, CDR1 is SQVTM and CDR2 is ANQGSEA. This CDR3 has 13 residues. Trimming stripped 5 bases from V and 5 bases from J, with 15 bases between. CDR3 nucleotides: TGCAGCGTTCCATTGGGGCAGGCGGAGACCCAGTACTTC. It yields the protein CSVPLGQAETQYF.

The sample holds a few counts of this clonotype. V gene TRBV10-3 combines with J gene TRBJ1-1; D gene unclear. Germline V CDR1 and CDR2: ENHRY, SYGVKD. CDR3 length: 14 residues. V gave up 2 bases and J gave up 4 bases, with 11 bases separating them. The CDR3 loop is CAISEGPRGTEAFF. As DNA, the CDR3 is TGTGCCATCAGTGAGGGGCCCCGGGGCACTGAAGCTTTCTTT.

This chain connects TRBV19 to TRBJ1-1, with TRBD1 matching 10 bases. CDR3 length: 19 amino acids. The V segment lost 6 bases and the J segment 0 bases; nucleotides outside the gene matches: 16. Germline CDR1 LNHDA, CDR2 SQIVND (reference sequence). CDR3 sequence reads: CASSLDRGTGLLMNTEAFF. The CDR3 DNA sequence: TGTGCCAGTAGCCTGGACAGGGGGACCGGTCTTCTCATGAACACTGAAGCTTTCTTT.

This clonotype was observed many times. This chain joins TRBV5-1 and TRBJ2-1, with D hard to call. CDR1 SGHRS and CDR2 YFSETQ come from the germline V gene. Trimming cost V 3 bases and J 2 bases, with 15 bases left between them. This CDR3 has 16 residues. CDR3 loop: CASSWKGNNPYNEQFF. Here the CDR3 DNA reads TGCGCCAGCAGCTGGAAAGGGAACAACCCCTACAATGAGCAGTTCTTC.

The V call is TRBV19, the J call TRBJ2-3; TRBD2 agrees at 10 bases. Germline CDR1 is LNHDA and CDR2 is SQIVND (reference sequence). The CDR3 covers 17 residues. The V and J ends lost 2 bases and 2 bases, in that order; junction bases with no gene match: 7. The CDR3 is CASSIRATSGFTDTQYF. The CDR3 DNA reads TGTGCCAGTAGTATACGGGCGACTAGCGGGTTCACAGATACGCAGTATTTT.

This clonotype was found a few times. This chain joins TRBV6-1 and TRBJ2-5; unclear D gene. Trimming removed 3 bases at V and 9 bases at J, with 14 bases between. The CDR3 is made up of 13 amino acids. Germline loops: CDR1 MNHNS, CDR2 SASEGT. In DNA form, the CDR3 reads TGTGCCAGCAGTGACGCTACGGCCCCGGCCCAGTACTTC. Translating gives CASSDATAPAQYF.

This clonotype has more than one count but fewer than ten. The chain employs TRBV12-3 or TRBV12-4 and TRBJ2-2; perhaps TRBD2 as D (5 bases). The CDR3 totals 14 residues. Deletions cut 7 bases from V and 2 bases from J, with 11 bases between. The CDR3 sequence is CASISGTNTGELFF. CDR3 in DNA: TGTGCCAGCATAAGCGGAACTAACACCGGGGAGCTGTTTTTT.

This clonotype was found many times. This chain joins TRBV10-3 and TRBJ2-1, with D possibly being TRBD2 (6 bases). Trimming shortened V by 8 bases and J by 3 bases, and 11 bases separated the two germline ends. Germline V gives CDR1 ENHRY, CDR2 SYGVKD. This CDR3 region has 13 residues. Here the CDR3 DNA reads TGTGCCATCGGCAGGGACTTCTACAATGAGCAGTTCTTC. This codes for CAIGRDFYNEQFF.

The V gene is TRBV10-3, the J gene TRBJ2-3, with D tentatively TRBD1 or TRBD2 (5 bases each). With 11 bases removed from V and 5 bases from J, the gap between germline ends came to 11 bases. Germline V lookup: CDR1 ENHRY, CDR2 SYGVKD. This CDR3 contains 11 residues. CDR3 nucleotides: TGTGCCTACGCGAGGGGAGATACGCAGTATTTT. It encodes CAYARGDTQYF.

This chain uses TRBV29-1 with TRBJ1-2; TRBD1 might be the D (5 bases). This CDR3 spans 12 amino acids. V dropped 4 bases and J dropped 6 bases, with 12 bases sitting between them. The germline V gene has CDR1 SQVTM and CDR2 ANQGSEA. The CDR3 sequence: CSVVYRPHGYTF. The CDR3 DNA reads TGCAGCGTTGTATACAGGCCTCATGGCTACACCTTC.

The V call is TRBV10-3, the J call TRBJ2-7; D may be TRBD2 (5 bases). The V gene lost 0 bases and the J gene lost 7 bases, with 16 bases spanning the gap. The CDR3 sequence is 15 residues long. Looked up from germline, CDR1 is ENHRY and CDR2 is SYGVKD. The CDR3 sequence: CAISESMSGPGEQYF. The CDR3 DNA reads as TGTGCCATCAGTGAGTCGATGTCCGGGCCGGGAGAGCAGTACTTC.

V usage is TRBV20-1 and J usage is TRBJ1-2; D ambiguous. The V end was cut by 2 bases, the J end by 0 bases, with 4 bases between. CDR3 length: 12 amino acids. CDR1 and CDR2 from the germline V gene are DFQATT and SNEGSKA (reference sequence). In nucleotides, the CDR3 is TGCAGTGCTAGATTGGCTAACTATGGCTACACCTTC. Its protein is CSARLANYGYTF.

The rearrangement links TRBV29-1 to TRBJ2-5; no definite D call. V was shortened by 5 bases and J by 5 bases, with 12 bases between the two germline ends. There are 12 residues in the CDR3. The V gene's germline CDR1 is SQVTM and CDR2 ANQGSEA. The CDR3 loop is CSVFRSYETQYF. For the CDR3, the DNA is TGCAGCGTTTTCCGCAGCTACGAGACCCAGTACTTC. Looking up the rest from reference TRBV29-1 and TRBJ2-5 gives the full variable domain: SAVISQKPSRDICQRGTSLTIQCQVDSQVTMMFWYRQQPGQSLTLIATANQGSEATYESGFVIDKFPISRPNLTFSTLTVSNMSPEDSSIYLCSVFRSYETQYFGPGTRLLVL.

The chain employs TRBV18 and TRBJ2-2, with D uncertain. The CDR3 has 13 amino acids. V dropped 8 bases and J dropped 4 bases, with 11 bases sitting between them. Germline-derived CDR1 and CDR2 are KGHSH and LQKENI. In nucleotides, the CDR3 is TGTGCCAGCAGCCCTCAGGTCACCGGGGAGCTGTTTTTT. Protein: CASSPQVTGELFF.

This clonotype was seen a handful of times. V and J are TRBV4-1 and TRBJ2-2, with D possibly matching TRBD2 (5 bases). This CDR3 is 16 amino acids long. Looked up from germline, CDR1 is MGHRA and CDR2 is YSYEKL. V lost 3 bases and J 4 bases, leaving 15 bases between the germline ends. The CDR3 sequence is CASSHAREHLTGELFF. In nucleotides, the CDR3 is TGCGCCAGCAGCCACGCTCGGGAACATCTCACCGGGGAGCTGTTTTTT.

The chain has TRBV19 and TRBJ2-7; TRBD2 agrees at 7 bases. Germline V CDR1 and CDR2: LNHDA, SQIVND (reference sequence). V shed 4 bases and J 0 bases; nucleotides not matched to a gene: 9. The CDR3 is 16 residues long. The CDR3: CASSTPYSGRSYEQYF. In nucleotides, the CDR3 is TGTGCCAGTAGTACTCCGTATAGCGGGCGCTCCTACGAGCAGTACTTC. The whole variable domain, remainder taken from reference TRBV19 and TRBJ2-7, is DGGITQSPKYLFRKEGQNVTLSCEQNLNHDAMYWYRQDPGQGLRLIYYSQIVNDFQKGDIAEGYSVSREKKESFPLTVTSAQKNPTAFYLCASSTPYSGRSYEQYFGPGTRLTVT.

The rearrangement joins TRBV20-1 to TRBJ2-1; 8 bases are a match to TRBD2. CDR3 length equals 15 residues. V lost 4 bases to trimming and J lost 5 bases; unmatched junction nucleotides: 10. Germline V gives CDR1 DFQATT, CDR2 SNEGSKA (reference sequence). The CDR3 DNA is TGCAGTGCTACCCAAGCGGGAGCAATTGACAATGAGCAGTTCTTC. Amino acids: CSATQAGAIDNEQFF.

This rearrangement joins TRBV5-1 to TRBJ2-5; 8 bases line up with TRBD2. Germline assignment: CDR1 SGHRS and CDR2 YFSETQ. Unmatched junction bases numbered 10, after V lost 4 bases and J lost 5 bases. This CDR3 spans 15 amino acids. The CDR3 loop reads CASSRLIAGGETQYF. Written as DNA, the CDR3 is TGCGCCAGCAGCCGTTTGATCGCGGGGGGTGAGACCCAGTACTTC.